This T cell receptor (beta chain) comes out of a study of T cells in localized non-small cell lung cancer. Study-wide findings and caveats: Uninvolved nearby lung showed the greatest T cell clonality, exceeding that found in tumor.

Germline V gene data show CDR1 as LNHDA and CDR2 as SQIVND (reference sequence). V was clipped by 5 bases and J by 0 bases, with 3 bases between them. CDR3 length: 12 residues. A word on this clone: Its specificity is not known.

Clones were sequenced by immunoSEQ multiplex PCR, and TCRdb holds only the in-frame ones, with some missing. The sample gives about 33,000 clones, nearly 80% of which show up once; roughly two fifths is in the top ten. Sequences were derived from peripheral blood, sampled before any cancer treatment. The source of this sequence is a male donor aged 60 or over with stage II squamous cell lung carcinoma. The V call is TRBV19, the J call TRBJ2-3; no reliable D call. In DNA form, the CDR3 reads TGTGCCAGTAGTGGTAGCACAGATACGCAGTATTTT. It yields the protein CASSGSTDTQYF.